The 25 T cell receptor beta chains reported below all come from one sample, sequenced in a study of PD-L1 blockade in urothelial cancer. The protocol was immunoSEQ multiplex PCR, while the TCRdb copy is restricted to in-frame clones and leaves out a portion. Here the sample spans roughly 44,000 clones, 82% being singletons. The input for sequencing was PBMCs, taken around atezolizumab (anti-PD-L1) treatment. The receptors stem from a man aged 65 to 85 with urothelial cancer.

This clone was seen just once. The chain recombines TRBV7-7 with TRBJ2-2; TRBD2 matches at 13 bases. The CDR3 totals 18 residues. Looked up from germline, CDR1 is SSHAT and CDR2 is FNYEAQ (reference sequence). The V gene end was trimmed by 5 bases and the J gene end by 7 bases; junction bases not matched to a gene: 13. The CDR3 sequence: CASSQTTSGGGPVGELFF. The CDR3 DNA is TGTGCCAGCAGCCAGACCACTAGCGGGGGGGGCCCCGTCGGGGAGCTGTTTTTT. The entire variable domain, with the rest obtained from reference TRBV7-7 and TRBJ2-2, is as follows: GAGVSQSPRYKVTKRGQDVTLRCDPISSHATLYWYQQALGQGPEFLTYFNYEAQPDKSGLPSDRFSAERPEGSISTLTIQRTEQRDSAMYRCASSQTTSGGGPVGELFFGEGSRLTVL.

This rearrangement joins TRBV7-3 to TRBJ1-1; a possible D gene is TRBD1 (6 bases). Trimming removed 5 bases from V and 5 bases from J, with 12 bases in between. CDR1 is SGHTA, CDR2 FQGTGA, per germline. The CDR3 is 13 amino acids. The CDR3 DNA reads TGTGCCAGCAGCCTAAGGGGGGGAACTGAAGCTTTCTTT. Its protein product is CASSLRGGTEAFF.

The chain uses TRBV5-1 and TRBJ2-1, with unresolved D. This CDR3 spans 12 amino acids. V shed 4 bases and J shed 7 bases, with 9 bases lying between them. Looked up from germline, CDR1 is SGHRS and CDR2 is YFSETQ. The CDR3 DNA is TGCGCCAGCAGCAGAGACAAGAATGAGCAGTTCTTC. Encoded protein: CASSRDKNEQFF.

This clone has a handful of counts. V and J are TRBV5-1 and TRBJ1-2, with D tentatively TRBD1 (5 bases). Germline-derived CDR1 and CDR2 are SGHRS and YFSETQ. The V end was cut by 4 bases, the J end by 8 bases, with 18 bases between. The CDR3 covers 14 residues. CDR3: CASSPEAGLGGYTF. The CDR3 DNA is TGCGCCAGCAGCCCCGAGGCGGGACTTGGGGGCTACACCTTC.

The rearrangement joins TRBV7-9 to TRBJ1-3; D is possibly TRBD1 (5 bases). V lost 3 bases and J 2 bases, leaving 17 bases between the germline ends. CDR3 size: 17 residues. The germline CDR1 and CDR2 sequences are SEHNR and FQNEAQ (reference sequence). The CDR3 reads CASSLDRGGLAGNTIYF. CDR3 bases: TGTGCCAGCAGCTTGGATCGCGGGGGTCTGGCTGGAAACACCATATATTTT.

The gene calls are TRBV19 and TRBJ2-3; D ambiguous. Trimming took off 1 base at V and 2 bases at J, with 7 bases between the two ends. Germline values: CDR1 LNHDA, CDR2 SQIVND (reference sequence). The CDR3 consists of 14 residues. The CDR3 DNA reads as TGTGCCAGTAGTATAGCGCTAACCACAGATACGCAGTATTTT. Encoded protein: CASSIALTTDTQYF.

This clone was seen a few times. The chain carries TRBV5-1 and TRBJ2-6; 12 bases are a match to TRBD2. CDR1 and CDR2 from the germline V gene are SGHRS and YFSETQ. The CDR3 is 17 residues long. J lost 1 base, V lost 3 bases, and 2 bases had no gene match. This chain's CDR3 is CASSSTSGRSGANVLTF. Written as DNA, the CDR3 is TGCGCCAGCAGCTCGACTAGCGGGAGATCTGGGGCCAACGTCCTGACTTTC.

The chain combines TRBV19 with TRBJ1-2, with TRBD1 matching 9 bases. This CDR3 region has 14 residues. Germline trimming cut 6 bases from V and 4 bases from J; bases unmatched to any gene: 6. Germline values: CDR1 LNHDA, CDR2 SQIVND (reference sequence). CDR3 sequence (DNA): TGTGCCAGTAGAAGGGACAGGGTGGGCTATGGCTACACCTTC. This sequence encodes CASRRDRVGYGYTF.

The chain combines TRBV5-6 with TRBJ1-1; D gene uncertain. V was shortened by 3 bases and J by 1 base, with 7 bases between the two germline ends. Germline V gene data show CDR1 as SGHDT and CDR2 as YYEEEE. This CDR3 has 13 amino acids. The CDR3 sequence is CASSYSSNTEAFF. CDR3 DNA sequence: TGTGCCAGCAGCTACTCCTCGAACACTGAAGCTTTCTTT.

CDR3 in amino acids: CAISESQGETQYF. As DNA, the CDR3 is TGTGCCATCAGTGAGTCGCAGGGAGAGACCCAGTACTTC. The chain combines TRBV10-3 with TRBJ2-5, with a possible D match to TRBD1 (5 bases). The V end lost 0 bases, the J end lost 4 bases, and 6 bases lay between the germline ends. This CDR3 is 13 amino acids long. CDR1 and CDR2 from the germline V gene are ENHRY and SYGVKD.

The genes are TRBV28 and TRBJ1-3; D may be TRBD1 (6 bases). The germline gives CDR1 MDHEN, CDR2 SYDVKM. V was trimmed by 2 bases and J by 1 base, leaving 18 bases between them. The CDR3 has 18 residues. The CDR3 DNA sequence: TGTGCCAGCAGTTTAGTGAGCTCAGGGGCTCTTTCTGGAAACACCATATATTTT. It yields the protein CASSLVSSGALSGNTIYF.

The J gene is TRBJ2-3, the V gene TRBV7-2, with 9 bases fitting TRBD2. With 1 base clipped from V and 2 bases from J, the junction kept 4 bases outside the gene matches. CDR1 SGHTA and CDR2 FQGNSA come from the germline V gene. The CDR3 consists of 16 residues. The CDR3 here is CASSLEGGRATDTQYF. The CDR3 DNA follows: TGTGCCAGCAGCTTAGAGGGCGGGAGGGCCACAGATACGCAGTATTTT.

The gene calls are TRBV5-1 and TRBJ1-4, with 10 bases aligning to TRBD1. Germline loops: CDR1 SGHRS, CDR2 YFSETQ. The J segment lost 7 bases and the V segment lost 2 bases, leaving 2 bases of the junction unmatched. The CDR3 length is 14 residues. CDR3 in amino acids: CASSFGQGGEKLFF. The DNA for the CDR3 is TGCGCCAGCAGCTTCGGACAGGGGGGTGAAAAACTGTTTTTT.

The rearrangement uses TRBV4-1 and TRBJ2-5; D perhaps matches TRBD2 (5 bases). The CDR3 spans 13 residues. Per germline, CDR1 MGHRA and CDR2 YSYEKL. Trimming left V 5 bases short and J 0 bases short, with 7 bases between. The CDR3 region is CASSLRDQETQYF. The CDR3 DNA sequence: TGCGCCAGCAGCTTGAGGGACCAAGAGACCCAGTACTTC.

This clone was seen a single time. The chain joins TRBV28 to TRBJ2-3; 16 nucleotides line up with TRBD2. V trimming: 1 base; J trimming: 14 bases; junction bases outside the gene matches: 18. The CDR3 consists of 19 residues. Germline values: CDR1 MDHEN, CDR2 SYDVKM. The CDR3: CASSLSPGLAGGVGVSTYF. As DNA, the CDR3 is TGTGCCAGCAGTTTATCGCCGGGACTAGCGGGAGGGGTCGGGGTATCCACGTATTTT.

V gene TRBV7-9 combines with J gene TRBJ2-2; D remains unclear. This CDR3 spans 14 amino acids. The V end was cut by 4 bases, the J end by 6 bases, with 12 bases between. CDR1 is SEHNR and CDR2 is FQNEAQ in the germline V gene (reference sequence). The CDR3 here is CASSSRVDSGELFF. Here the CDR3 DNA reads TGTGCCAGCAGCTCCCGGGTGGATTCCGGGGAGCTGTTTTTT. Drawing the rest from reference TRBV7-9 and TRBJ2-2, the complete variable domain is DTGVSQNPRHKITKRGQNVTFRCDPISEHNRLYWYRQTLGQGPEFLTYFQNEAQLEKSRLLSDRFSAERPKGSFSTLEIQRTEQGDSAMYLCASSSRVDSGELFFGEGSRLTVL.

The V call is TRBV28, the J call TRBJ1-1; TRBD1 agrees at 7 bases. The germline gives CDR1 MDHEN, CDR2 SYDVKM. Trimming cost V 4 bases and J 2 bases; bases outside gene matches: 10. The CDR3 totals 16 residues. The CDR3: CASSYGHGTANTEAFF. The CDR3 DNA reads TGTGCCAGCAGTTATGGCCACGGGACAGCCAACACTGAAGCTTTCTTT.

The chain's CDR3 is CASSQKTQGEFYGYTF. The CDR3 DNA reads as TGCGCCAGCAGCCAAAAGACCCAGGGCGAGTTTTATGGCTACACCTTC. This chain uses TRBV4-1 with TRBJ1-2; D might be TRBD1 (5 bases). Germline CDR1 reads MGHRA; CDR2 reads YSYEKL. This CDR3 spans 16 amino acids. Trimming took off 2 bases at V and 5 bases at J, with 18 bases between the two ends.

This clone has just a few counts. The chain is built from TRBV6-1 and TRBJ2-1; 11 positions match TRBD1. V was clipped by 5 bases and J by 12 bases; unmatched bases: 9. Germline V lookup: CDR1 MNHNS, CDR2 SASEGT. This CDR3 region has 14 residues. In DNA, the CDR3 is TGTGCCAGCAGTTTGGACAGGGGGCGGAGTGGGCAGTTCTTC. This codes for CASSLDRGRSGQFF.

This rearrangement joins TRBV7-3 to TRBJ2-3; no firm D call. Germline assignment: CDR1 SGHTA and CDR2 FQGTGA. CDR3 size: 12 residues. The ends were cut back, 5 bases at V and 6 bases at J, with 9 bases in the middle. The DNA of the CDR3 is TGTGCCAGCAGCACCCAAGCTGATACGCAGTATTTT. Protein product: CASSTQADTQYF.

The chain combines TRBV7-9 with TRBJ1-2; 7 nucleotides line up with TRBD1. V lost 7 bases, J lost 6 bases, and 8 bases stayed unmatched. The CDR3 has 13 residues. Germline CDR1 reads SEHNR; CDR2 reads FQNEAQ (reference sequence). CDR3 coding DNA: TGTGCCAGCACCCTTACAGGGGATCATGGCTACACCTTC. Amino acid sequence: CASTLTGDHGYTF.

V gene TRBV14 combines with J gene TRBJ1-4, with TRBD1 identical over 7 bases. CDR1 and CDR2 from the germline V gene are SGHDN and FVKESK. Trimming cost V 0 bases and J 7 bases; bases outside gene matches: 5. The CDR3 consists of 15 residues. CDR3 DNA sequence: TGTGCCAGCAGCCAAGACCTAGGGGGCGGTGAAAAACTGTTTTTT. This encodes CASSQDLGGGEKLFF.

On this clone itself: An end of the junction differs from the germline gene, which may be a read error. The chain joins TRBV28 to TRBJ1-1, with TRBD1 matching over 7 bases. CDR1 MDHEN and CDR2 SYDVKM come from the germline V gene. The CDR3 runs to 14 residues. The CDR3 loop reads CASSLGRGNAEAFF. CDR3 DNA sequence: TGTGCCAGCTCCCTAGGCAGGGGGAACGCTGAAGCTTTCTTT.

The chain combines TRBV27 with TRBJ1-2, with TRBD1 identical over 8 bases. Germline lookup yields CDR1 MNHEY and CDR2 SMNVEV (reference sequence). The ends lost 7 bases at V and 1 base at J; junction bases unmatched: 2. The length of the CDR3 is 13 residues. As DNA, the CDR3 is TGTGCCAGCATCGGACAGGGTAACTATGGCTACACCTTC. It yields the protein CASIGQGNYGYTF.

The rearrangement joins TRBV29-1 to TRBJ2-1; 7 bases match TRBD2. The CDR3 has 14 residues. The germline gives CDR1 SQVTM, CDR2 ANQGSEA. Trimming took 6 bases from V and 9 from J; bases not matched to a gene: 14. CDR3 sequence: CSVGEGASAFEQFF. The CDR3 region has the DNA TGCAGCGTCGGGGAGGGCGCTAGCGCTTTTGAGCAGTTCTTC.